These T cell receptor beta chains were read from a single sample in a study of neurological immune-mediated disorders. TCRdb reanalysed the 5' RACE reads using MiXCR and keeps one entry per CDR3 protein. The data show over 15,000 distinct CDR3 sequences, 20% to 25% seen once. The specimen sequenced was PBMCs. Source of these receptors: a man aged 50 or older in good health. The CDR3 runs from the conserved cysteine through the conserved F or W. A D gene is named only where the DNA matches it firmly. Only part of the rows carry a size: once, few, many, or a class if the clone is expanded.

clone_size j_call d_call cdr3_length v_call cdr3_aa cdr3_nt
many TRBJ2-5 - 13 TRBV20-1 CSAQQGVGETQYF TGCAGTGCCCAACAGGGTGTCGGAGAGACCCAGTACTTC
many TRBJ2-3 - 14 TRBV20-1 CSAQSRERTDTQYF TGCAGTGCCCAGAGTCGAGAGAGGACAGATACGCAGTATTTT
many TRBJ1-2 - 16 TRBV20-1 CSAITIDLAPSYGYTF TGCAGTGCTATTACTATTGATCTTGCTCCGAGCTATGGCTACACCTTC
- TRBJ2-3 - 13 TRBV7-7 CASSLVGGDTQYF TGTGCCAGCAGCTTAGTCGGCGGGGATACGCAGTATTTT
- TRBJ2-3 TRBD2 16 TRBV7-3 CASSSGLAGLTDTQYF TGTGCCAGCAGCTCGGGACTAGCGGGACTGACAGATACGCAGTATTTT
medium-sized TRBJ2-7 TRBD2 13 TRBV7-2 CASSFGLAFEQYF TGTGCCAGCAGCTTCGGACTAGCCTTCGAGCAGTACTTC
few TRBJ1-2 TRBD1 17 TRBV7-2 CASSLTTGGEANYGYTF TGTGCCAGCAGCTTAACGACAGGGGGGGAAGCTAACTATGGCTACACCTTC
- TRBJ2-7 - 14 TRBV20-1 CSAQTNPPIYEQYF TGCAGTGCTCAGACAAATCCGCCGATCTACGAGCAGTACTTC
many TRBJ1-5 - 15 TRBV20-1 CSAREMAGDNQPQHF TGCAGTGCTAGAGAGATGGCAGGAGACAATCAGCCCCAGCATTTT
many TRBJ2-1 TRBD2 14 TRBV20-1 CSPRKAGGVNEQFF TGCAGCCCCAGGAAAGCGGGAGGGGTGAATGAGCAGTTCTTC
many TRBJ1-3 - 17 TRBV7-2 CASSLAGGETSGNTIYF TGTGCCAGCAGCTTAGCCGGCGGGGAGACCTCTGGAAACACCATATATTTT
many TRBJ2-2 - 14 TRBV20-1 CSARDRGDTGELFF TGCAGTGCTAGAGACAGGGGGGACACCGGGGAGCTGTTTTTT